This T cell receptor (beta chain) came from a study of T cell repertoires in cytomegalovirus infection. Across the whole study: Both recently identified HLA-C-restricted and well-studied HLA-B-restricted CMV epitopes were used in the study. Indications of both CMV infection and matching HLA type were provided by public TCR beta signatures. Findings and limits, study-wide: Accumulated public TCR beta family frequency recognized individuals carrying CMV together with the relevant HLA. HLA-C-restricted CMV clonotypes gave the most frequent clonotype in two of eight donors.

TCRdb used MiXCR to reprocess the reads, holding one entry per CDR3 protein. The data hold 700,000 to 950,000 distinct CDR3 sequences, with over 25% observed a single time. Germline V gene sequence: CDR1 PRHDT, CDR2 FYEKMQ (reference sequence). This CDR3 has 14 residues. V was clipped by 5 bases and J by 4 bases; unmatched bases: 7. A word on this clonotype: Its antigen is as yet unknown.

The source of this sequence is a human donor in good health (CMV status not recorded). Some clones in this sample may be carry-over from other donors' samples. This chain uses TRBV13 with TRBJ1-1; 7 bases fit TRBD1. The sequencing used cultured CD8+ T cells from PBMCs, collected from culture after CMV antigen stimulation. The chain's CDR3 is CASSPRHRGTEAFF. For the CDR3, the DNA is TGTGCCAGCAGCCCCCGTCACAGGGGCACTGAAGCTTTCTTT.